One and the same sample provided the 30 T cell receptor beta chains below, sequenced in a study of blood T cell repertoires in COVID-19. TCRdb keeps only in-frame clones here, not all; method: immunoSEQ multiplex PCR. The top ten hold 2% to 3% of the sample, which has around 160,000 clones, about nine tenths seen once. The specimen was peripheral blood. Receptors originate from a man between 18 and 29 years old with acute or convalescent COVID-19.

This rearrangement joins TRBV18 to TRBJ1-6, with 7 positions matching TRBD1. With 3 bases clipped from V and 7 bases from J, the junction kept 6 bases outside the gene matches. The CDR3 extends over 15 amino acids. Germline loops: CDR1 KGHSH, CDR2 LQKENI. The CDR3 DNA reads TGTGCCAGCTCACCCCAGGGACAGATAAATTCACCCCTCCACTTT. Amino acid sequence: CASSPQGQINSPLHF.

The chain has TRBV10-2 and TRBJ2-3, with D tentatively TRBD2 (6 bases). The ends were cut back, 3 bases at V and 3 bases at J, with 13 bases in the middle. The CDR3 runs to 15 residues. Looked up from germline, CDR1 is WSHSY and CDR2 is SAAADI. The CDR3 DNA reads TGCGCCAGCAGTGACTCGGGAGAGACGACAGATACGCAGTATTTT. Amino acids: CASSDSGETTDTQYF.

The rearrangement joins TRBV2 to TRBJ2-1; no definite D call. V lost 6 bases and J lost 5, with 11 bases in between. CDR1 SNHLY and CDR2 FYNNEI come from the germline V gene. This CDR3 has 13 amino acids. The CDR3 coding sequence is TGTGCCAGCAGGCTCGACCGGGACAATGAGCAGTTCTTC. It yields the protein CASRLDRDNEQFF.

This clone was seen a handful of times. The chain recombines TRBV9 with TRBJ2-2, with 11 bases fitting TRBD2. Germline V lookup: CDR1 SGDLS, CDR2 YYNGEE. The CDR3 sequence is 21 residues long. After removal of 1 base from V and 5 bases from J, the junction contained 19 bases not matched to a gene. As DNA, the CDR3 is TGTGCCAGCAGCGTAACGATCGGGACAGGACTAGCGGGTATGGGGACCGGGGAGCTGTTTTTT. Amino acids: CASSVTIGTGLAGMGTGELFF.

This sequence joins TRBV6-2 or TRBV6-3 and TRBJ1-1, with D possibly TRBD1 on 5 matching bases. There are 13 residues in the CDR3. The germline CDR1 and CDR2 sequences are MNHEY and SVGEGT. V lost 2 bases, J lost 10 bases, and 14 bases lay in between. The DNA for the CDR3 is TGTGCCAGCAGTTACGGGGCAAGACCTGGAGCTTTCTTT. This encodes CASSYGARPGAFF.

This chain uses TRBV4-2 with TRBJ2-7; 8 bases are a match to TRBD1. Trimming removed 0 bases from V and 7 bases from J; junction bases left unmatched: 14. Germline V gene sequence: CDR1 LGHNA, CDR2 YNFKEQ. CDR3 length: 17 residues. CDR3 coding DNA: TGTGCCAGCAGCCAAGATGTCGGGCGGGACAGGCCGAGAGAGCAGTACTTC. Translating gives CASSQDVGRDRPREQYF.

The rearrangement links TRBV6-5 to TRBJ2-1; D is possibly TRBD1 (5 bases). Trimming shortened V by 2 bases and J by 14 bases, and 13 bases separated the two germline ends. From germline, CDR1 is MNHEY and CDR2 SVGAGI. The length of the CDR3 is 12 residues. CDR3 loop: CASSYGQGRKFF. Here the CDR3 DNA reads TGTGCCAGCAGTTACGGGCAGGGTAGAAAGTTCTTC.

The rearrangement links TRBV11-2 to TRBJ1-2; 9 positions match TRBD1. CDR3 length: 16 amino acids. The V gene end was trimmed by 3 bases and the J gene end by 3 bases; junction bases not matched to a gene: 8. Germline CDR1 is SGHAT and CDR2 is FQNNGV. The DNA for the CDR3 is TGTGCCAGCAGCTTTAGACCCCGGGACAGGGACTATGGCTACACCTTC. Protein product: CASSFRPRDRDYGYTF.

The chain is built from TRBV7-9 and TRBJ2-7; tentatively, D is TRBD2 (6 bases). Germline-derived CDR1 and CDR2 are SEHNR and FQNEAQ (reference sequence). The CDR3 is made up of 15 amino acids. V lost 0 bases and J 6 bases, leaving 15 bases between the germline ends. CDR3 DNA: TGTGCCAGCAGCTTAGCGATTGGGGGGTGGGTCGAGCAGTACTTC. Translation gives CASSLAIGGWVEQYF.

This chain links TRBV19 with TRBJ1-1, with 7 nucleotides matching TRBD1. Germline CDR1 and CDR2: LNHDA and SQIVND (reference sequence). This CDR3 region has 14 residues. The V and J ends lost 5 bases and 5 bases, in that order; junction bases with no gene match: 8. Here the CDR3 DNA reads TGTGCCAGTAGTGGGCAGGGGGGTTGGACTGAAGCTTTCTTT. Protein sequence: CASSGQGGWTEAFF.

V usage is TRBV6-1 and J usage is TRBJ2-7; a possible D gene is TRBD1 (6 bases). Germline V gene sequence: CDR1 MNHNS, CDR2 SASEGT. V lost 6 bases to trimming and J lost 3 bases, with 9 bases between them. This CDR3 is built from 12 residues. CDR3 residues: CASSNRVYEQYF. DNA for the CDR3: TGTGCCAGCAGCAACAGGGTCTACGAGCAGTACTTC.

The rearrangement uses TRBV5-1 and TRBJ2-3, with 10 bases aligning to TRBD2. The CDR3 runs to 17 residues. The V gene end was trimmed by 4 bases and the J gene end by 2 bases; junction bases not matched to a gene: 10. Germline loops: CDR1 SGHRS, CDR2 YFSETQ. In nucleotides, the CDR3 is TGCGCCAGCAGCCGGACCGGAGCGGGGGGGATCACAGATACGCAGTATTTT. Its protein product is CASSRTGAGGITDTQYF.

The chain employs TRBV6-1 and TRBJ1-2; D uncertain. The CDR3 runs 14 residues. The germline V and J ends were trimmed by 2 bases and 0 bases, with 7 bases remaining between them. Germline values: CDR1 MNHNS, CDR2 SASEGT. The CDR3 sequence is CASSESHTNYGYTF. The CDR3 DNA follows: TGTGCCAGCAGTGAAAGTCACACTAACTATGGCTACACCTTC.

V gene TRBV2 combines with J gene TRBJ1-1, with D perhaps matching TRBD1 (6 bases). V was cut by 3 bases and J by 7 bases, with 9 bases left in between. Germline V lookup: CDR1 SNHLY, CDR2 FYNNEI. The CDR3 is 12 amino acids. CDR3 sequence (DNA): TGTGCCAGCAGTGACAGGGGCCGTGAAGCTTTCTTT. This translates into CASSDRGREAFF.

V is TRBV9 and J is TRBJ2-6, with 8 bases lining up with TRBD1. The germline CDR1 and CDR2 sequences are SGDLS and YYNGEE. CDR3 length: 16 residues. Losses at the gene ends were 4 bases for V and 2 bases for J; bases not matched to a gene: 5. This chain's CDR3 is CASSPRQGTGANVLTF. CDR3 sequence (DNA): TGTGCCAGCAGCCCAAGACAGGGGACTGGGGCCAACGTCCTGACTTTC.

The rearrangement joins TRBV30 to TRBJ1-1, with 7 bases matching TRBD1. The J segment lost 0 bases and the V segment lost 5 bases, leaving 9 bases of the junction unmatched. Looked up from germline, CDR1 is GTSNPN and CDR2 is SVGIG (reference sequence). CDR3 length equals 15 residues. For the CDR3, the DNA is TGTGCCTGGGGACAGAGGGGGCTAATGAACACTGAAGCTTTCTTT. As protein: CAWGQRGLMNTEAFF.

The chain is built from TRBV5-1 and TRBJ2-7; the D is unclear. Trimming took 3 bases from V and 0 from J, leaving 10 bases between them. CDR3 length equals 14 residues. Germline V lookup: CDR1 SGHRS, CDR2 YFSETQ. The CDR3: CASSSTESSYEQYF. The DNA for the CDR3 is TGCGCCAGCAGCTCCACCGAGAGCTCCTACGAGCAGTACTTC.

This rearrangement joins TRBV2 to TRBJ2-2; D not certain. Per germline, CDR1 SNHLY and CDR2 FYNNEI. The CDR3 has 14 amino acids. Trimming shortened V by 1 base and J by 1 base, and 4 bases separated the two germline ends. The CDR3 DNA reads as TGTGCCAGCAGTGAAGTCCGGAACACCGGGGAGCTGTTTTTT. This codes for CASSEVRNTGELFF.

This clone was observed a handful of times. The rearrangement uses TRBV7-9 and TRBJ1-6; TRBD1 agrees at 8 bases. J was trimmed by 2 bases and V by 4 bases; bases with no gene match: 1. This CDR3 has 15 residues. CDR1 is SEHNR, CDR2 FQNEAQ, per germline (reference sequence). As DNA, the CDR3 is TGTGCCAGCAGCTCGGACAGGGCCTATAATTCACCCCTCCACTTT. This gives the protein CASSSDRAYNSPLHF.

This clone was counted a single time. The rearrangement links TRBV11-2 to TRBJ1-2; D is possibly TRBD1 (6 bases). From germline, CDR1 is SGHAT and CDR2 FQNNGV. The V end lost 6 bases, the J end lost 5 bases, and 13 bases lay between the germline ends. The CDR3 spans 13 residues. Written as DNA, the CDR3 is TGTGCCAGCAGTAGGGGGGGCGAATATGGCTACACCTTC. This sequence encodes CASSRGGEYGYTF.

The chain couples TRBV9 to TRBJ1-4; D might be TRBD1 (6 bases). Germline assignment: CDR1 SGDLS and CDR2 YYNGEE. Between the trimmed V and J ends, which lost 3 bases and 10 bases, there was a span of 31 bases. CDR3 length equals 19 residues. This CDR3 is CASSANTGTYGMKEGKLFF. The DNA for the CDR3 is TGTGCCAGCAGCGCCAATACCGGGACATACGGAATGAAAGAGGGAAAACTGTTTTTT.

In DNA form, the CDR3 reads TGTGCCAGCGGACCGGAGGATGGACTAGCGGGAGTCACAGATACGCAGTATTTT. The encoded protein is CASGPEDGLAGVTDTQYF. The V and J genes are TRBV25-1 and TRBJ2-3; TRBD2 aligns across 13 bases. V dropped 8 bases and J dropped 2; count of bases not matched to a gene: 13. The CDR3 runs to 18 residues. The germline V gene has CDR1 MGHDK and CDR2 SYGVNS.

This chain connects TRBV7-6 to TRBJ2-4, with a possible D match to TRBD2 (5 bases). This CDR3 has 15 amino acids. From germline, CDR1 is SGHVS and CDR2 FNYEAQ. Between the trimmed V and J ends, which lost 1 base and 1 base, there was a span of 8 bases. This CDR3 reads CASSLDGGAKNIQYF. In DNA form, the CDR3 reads TGTGCCAGCAGCTTAGATGGCGGGGCCAAAAACATTCAGTACTTC.

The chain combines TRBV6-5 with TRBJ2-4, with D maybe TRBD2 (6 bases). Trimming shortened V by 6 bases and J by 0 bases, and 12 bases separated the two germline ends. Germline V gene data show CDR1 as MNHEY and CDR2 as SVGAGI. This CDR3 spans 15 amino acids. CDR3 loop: CASSRGTGAKNIQYF. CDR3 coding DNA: TGTGCCAGCAGCCGGGGGACCGGAGCCAAAAACATTCAGTACTTC.

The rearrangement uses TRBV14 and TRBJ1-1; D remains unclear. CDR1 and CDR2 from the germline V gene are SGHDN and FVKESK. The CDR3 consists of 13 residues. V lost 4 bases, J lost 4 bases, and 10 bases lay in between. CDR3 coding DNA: TGTGCCAGCAGCCTCTATCCGGGCACTGAAGCTTTCTTT. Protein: CASSLYPGTEAFF.

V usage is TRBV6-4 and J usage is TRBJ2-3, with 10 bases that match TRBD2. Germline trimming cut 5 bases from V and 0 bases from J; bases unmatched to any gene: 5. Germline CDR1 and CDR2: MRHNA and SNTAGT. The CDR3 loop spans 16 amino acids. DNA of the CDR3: TGTGCCAGCAGTCTCGTAGCGGGGGGAAGCACAGATACGCAGTATTTT. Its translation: CASSLVAGGSTDTQYF.

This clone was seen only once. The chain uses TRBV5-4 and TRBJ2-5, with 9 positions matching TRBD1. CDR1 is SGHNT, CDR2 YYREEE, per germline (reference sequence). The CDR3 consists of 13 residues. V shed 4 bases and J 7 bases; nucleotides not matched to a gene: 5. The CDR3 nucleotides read TGTGCCAGCAGCCGGGGACAGGGTGTGACCCAGTACTTC. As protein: CASSRGQGVTQYF.

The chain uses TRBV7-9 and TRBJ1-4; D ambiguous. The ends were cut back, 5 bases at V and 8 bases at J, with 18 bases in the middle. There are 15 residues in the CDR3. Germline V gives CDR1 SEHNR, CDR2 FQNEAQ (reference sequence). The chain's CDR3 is CASSRPIPREEKLFF. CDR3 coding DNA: TGTGCCAGCAGCCGACCGATACCTCGGGAGGAAAAACTGTTTTTT.

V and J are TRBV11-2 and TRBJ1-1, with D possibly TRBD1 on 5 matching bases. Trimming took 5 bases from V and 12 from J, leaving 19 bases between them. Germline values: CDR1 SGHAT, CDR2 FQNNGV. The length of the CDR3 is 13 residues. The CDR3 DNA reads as TGTGCCAGCAGCCTAGGGACCCAGGGTGTGTCTTTCTTT. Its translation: CASSLGTQGVSFF.

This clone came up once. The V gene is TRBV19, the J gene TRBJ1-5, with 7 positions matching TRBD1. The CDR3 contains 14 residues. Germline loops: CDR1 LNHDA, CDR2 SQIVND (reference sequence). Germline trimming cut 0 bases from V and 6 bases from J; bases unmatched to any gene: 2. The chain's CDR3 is CASSIEGGGQPQHF. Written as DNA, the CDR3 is TGTGCCAGTAGTATAGAAGGGGGCGGTCAGCCCCAGCATTTT.